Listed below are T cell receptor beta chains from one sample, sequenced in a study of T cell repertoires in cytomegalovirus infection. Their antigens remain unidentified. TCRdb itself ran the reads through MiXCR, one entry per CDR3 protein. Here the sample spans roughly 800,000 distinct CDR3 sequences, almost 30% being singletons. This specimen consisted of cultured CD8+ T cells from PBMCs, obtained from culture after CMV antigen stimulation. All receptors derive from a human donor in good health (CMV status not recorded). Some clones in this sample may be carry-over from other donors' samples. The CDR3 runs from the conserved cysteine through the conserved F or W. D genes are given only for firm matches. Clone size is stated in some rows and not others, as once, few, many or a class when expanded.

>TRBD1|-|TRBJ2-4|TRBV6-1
TGTGCCAGCAGTGCAGGGGTTCCGGGACAGGGGGTAACCAAAAACATTCAGTACTTC
CASSAGVPGQGVTKNIQYF
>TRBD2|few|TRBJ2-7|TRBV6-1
TGTGCCAGCAGTGAAGCATTGGGACTAGCGGTCTCCTACGAGCAGTACTTC
CASSEALGLAVSYEQYF
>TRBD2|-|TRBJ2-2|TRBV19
TGTGCCAGTAGTTTTCGATGGCGGGGGGAAGAAACCGGGGAGCTGTTTTTT
CASSFRWRGEETGELFF
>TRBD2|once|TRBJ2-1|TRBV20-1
TGCAGTGCACATTCCTCGACTACTAGCGGGGGGGCTGATGAGCAGTTCTTC
CSAHSSTTSGGADEQFF
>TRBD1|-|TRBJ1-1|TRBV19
TGTGCCAGTAGTATAGCCGGGACAGGGCCTGAAGCTTTCTTT
CASSIAGTGPEAFF
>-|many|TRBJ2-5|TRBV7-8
TGTGCCGTCTTCCGGGGCCCTAGTAGGGGAGAGACCCAGTACTTC
CAVFRGPSRGETQYF
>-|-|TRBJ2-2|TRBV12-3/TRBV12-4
TGTGCCAGCAGTTTATCGGGTGCAATAGGAACCGGGGAGCTGTTTTTT
CASSLSGAIGTGELFF
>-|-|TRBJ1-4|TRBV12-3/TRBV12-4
TGTGCCAGCAGTTTCGGGACAATCGGTAATGAAAAACTGTTTTTT
CASSFGTIGNEKLFF
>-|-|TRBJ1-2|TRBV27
TGTGCCAGCAGTCCCAGCCTTCCTAACTATGGCTACACCTTC
CASSPSLPNYGYTF
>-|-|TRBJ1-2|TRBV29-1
TGCAGCGCCCTCTACCATCCGGGACACTTCTATGGCTACACCTTC
CSALYHPGHFYGYTF
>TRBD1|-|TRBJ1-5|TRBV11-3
TGTGCCACCAATAGTGAGGACAGGGGGACCTATGTGCATCAGCCCCAGCATTTT
CATNSEDRGTYVHQPQHF
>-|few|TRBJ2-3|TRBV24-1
TGTGCCACCAGTGACTTACGCACAGATACGCAGTATTTT
CATSDLRTDTQYF
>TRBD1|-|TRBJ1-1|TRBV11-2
TGTGCCAGCAGCGCACAATCGGACAGGGCGACTGAAGCTTTCTTT
CASSAQSDRATEAFF
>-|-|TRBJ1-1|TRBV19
TGTGCCAGTAGTGGTCCAGGGACTATATGGACTGAAGCTTTCTTT
CASSGPGTIWTEAFF
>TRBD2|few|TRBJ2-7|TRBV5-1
TGCGCCAGCAGCACACCGGGACTAGCGGGGGTGTCCTACGAGCAGTACTTC
CASSTPGLAGVSYEQYF
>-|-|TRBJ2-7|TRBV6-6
TGTGCCAGCAGTTACTCGTTAGGAGGAGATTACGAGCAGTACTTC
CASSYSLGGDYEQYF
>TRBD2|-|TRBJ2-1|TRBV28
TGTGCCAGCAGTAAAAGACGGGGGGGCCTTGGCTATGAGCAGTTCTTC
CASSKRRGGLGYEQFF
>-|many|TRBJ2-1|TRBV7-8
TGTGCCAGCAGCCAGTGGGGGGCGTCCTACAATGAGCAGTTCTTC
CASSQWGASYNEQFF
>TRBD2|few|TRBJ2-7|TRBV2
TGTGCCAGCAGTGGACTAGCGGGGGTCTACGAGCAGTACTTC
CASSGLAGVYEQYF
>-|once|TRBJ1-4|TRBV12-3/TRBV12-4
TGTGCCAGCTCCCAACCAGGAGAAAAACTGTTTTTT
CASSQPGEKLFF
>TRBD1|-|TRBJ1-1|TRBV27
TGTGCCAGCAGTTTGGACGACAGGGGAACTGAAGCTTTCTTT
CASSLDDRGTEAFF
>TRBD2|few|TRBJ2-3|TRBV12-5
TGTGCTAGTGGTTTCGGGACTACCACCAAAGATACGCAGTATTTT
CASGFGTTTKDTQYF
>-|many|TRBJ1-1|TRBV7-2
TGTGCCAGCAGCTTAGCACCCGTCCCGGATCCTGAAGCTTTCTTT
CASSLAPVPDPEAFF
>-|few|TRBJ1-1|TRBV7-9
TGTGCCAGCAGCCATACCCCCAACGGGAACACTGAAGCTTTCTTT
CASSHTPNGNTEAFF
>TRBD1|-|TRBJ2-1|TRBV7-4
TGTGCCAGCACCCAAAGGGACAGGGCCTACAATGAGCAGTTCTTC
CASTQRDRAYNEQFF
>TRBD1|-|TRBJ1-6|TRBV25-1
TGTGCCAGCAGTGAATTCAAGCGGGACAGGGTAGTTTCACCCCTCCACTTT
CASSEFKRDRVVSPLHF
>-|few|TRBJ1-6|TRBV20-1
TGCAGTGCTAGGGGACGTAAGATTAGTGGTTCACCCCTCCACTTT
CSARGRKISGSPLHF
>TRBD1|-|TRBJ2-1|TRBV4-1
TGCGCCAGCAGCCATGGACAGGGTAGCTACAATGAGCAGTTCTTC
CASSHGQGSYNEQFF
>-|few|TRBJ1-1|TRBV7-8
TGTGCCAGCAGCCACGGGGGGAGTGGGCCTTTCTTT
CASSHGGSGPFF